Below are 9 T cell receptor beta chains sequenced from a single sample in a study of shared clonotypes between healthy human individuals. Naive CD8 isolation took CD45RO-negative cells positively selected for CCR7 and excluded terminally differentiated effector memory CD45RA+ cells. Measured with immunoSEQ multiplex PCR; TCRdb has only the in-frame clones, and not every one. The sample shows 550,000 to 750,000 clones, 90% to 95% of them seen only once. Input material: naive CD8+ T cells sorted from blood. These receptors originate from a man aged 25 to 40 in good health.

V and J are TRBV29-1 and TRBJ2-2, with TRBD2 identical over 8 bases. Germline V gene sequence: CDR1 SQVTM, CDR2 ANQGSEA. The CDR3 spans 14 residues. V lost 7 bases to trimming and J lost 0 bases; unmatched junction nucleotides: 4. In nucleotides, the CDR3 is TGCAGCGCGGCTAGCGGGTCGAACACCGGGGAGCTGTTTTTT. Translating gives CSAASGSNTGELFF.

In nucleotides, the CDR3 is TGTGCCAGCAGCTTAGGGGCCATGACAGGGGCGCAGGGTGAAGCTTTCTTT. Encoded protein: CASSLGAMTGAQGEAFF. This sequence joins TRBV11-2 and TRBJ1-1; TRBD1 matches at 8 bases. The junction had 14 bases not matched to a gene; V was cut back by 1 base and J by 7 bases. Germline CDR1 SGHAT, CDR2 FQNNGV. This CDR3 region has 17 residues. Filled out from reference TRBV11-2 and TRBJ1-1, the complete variable domain reads EAGVAQSPRYKIIEKRQSVAFWCNPISGHATLYWYQQILGQGPKLLIQFQNNGVVDDSQLPKDRFSAERLKGVDSTLKIQPAKLEDSAVYLCASSLGAMTGAQGEAFFGQGTRLTVV.

V gene TRBV28 combines with J gene TRBJ2-5; TRBD2 matches 8 bases. This CDR3 is built from 17 residues. The germline V gene encodes CDR1 MDHEN and CDR2 SYDVKM. The V and J ends lost 2 bases and 3 bases, in that order; junction bases with no gene match: 11. The CDR3 DNA reads TGTGCCAGCAGTTTACTCGTCGGACTAGCTGCGAAAGAGACCCAGTACTTC. This translates into CASSLLVGLAAKETQYF.

The chain couples TRBV7-9 to TRBJ1-4; D ambiguous. V dropped 1 base and J dropped 8 bases, with 11 bases sitting between them. Germline-derived CDR1 and CDR2 are SEHNR and FQNEAQ (reference sequence). CDR3 size: 14 residues. The CDR3 DNA sequence: TGTGCCAGCAGCTTAGTTTTGGAAGGGGAAAAACTGTTTTTT. Translation: CASSLVLEGEKLFF. The whole variable domain, remainder taken from reference TRBV7-9 and TRBJ1-4, is DTGVSQNPRHKITKRGQNVTFRCDPISEHNRLYWYRQTLGQGPEFLTYFQNEAQLEKSRLLSDRFSAERPKGSFSTLEIQRTEQGDSAMYLCASSLVLEGEKLFFGSGTQLSVL.

The chain joins TRBV4-1 to TRBJ2-2, with D possibly being TRBD2 (5 bases). This CDR3 comprises 14 residues. CDR1 and CDR2 from the germline V gene are MGHRA and YSYEKL. Deletions cut 6 bases from V and 4 bases from J, with 12 bases between. The CDR3 sequence: CASSHGLTTGELFF. Written as DNA, the CDR3 is TGCGCCAGCAGTCATGGACTGACCACCGGGGAGCTGTTTTTT.

The V gene is TRBV7-2, the J gene TRBJ2-7; 7 nucleotides match TRBD1. This CDR3 is built from 13 residues. Trimming at V came to 7 bases and at J to 1 base, leaving 4 bases not matched to a gene. Looked up from germline, CDR1 is SGHTA and CDR2 is FQGNSA. The CDR3 here is CASTPRGSYEQYF. Here the CDR3 DNA reads TGTGCCAGCACCCCCAGGGGGTCCTACGAGCAGTACTTC.

CDR3 nucleotide sequence: TGTGCCAGCAGTGACCGACAGGCCTCCGCCGCCCTTGGCTACACCTTC. Translated: CASSDRQASAALGYTF. This chain connects TRBV6-4 to TRBJ1-2; D may be TRBD1 (6 bases). Germline assignment: CDR1 MRHNA and CDR2 SNTAGT. This CDR3 has 16 amino acids. With 2 bases removed from V and 7 bases from J, the gap between germline ends came to 20 bases.

Only one count was recorded for this clone. The chain has TRBV4-3 and TRBJ2-7; 9 nucleotides match TRBD2. CDR3 length: 17 amino acids. The germline gives CDR1 LGHNA, CDR2 YSLEER. With 1 base clipped from V and 3 bases from J, the junction kept 10 bases outside the gene matches. The chain's CDR3 is CASSQALRTSGFYEQYF. The DNA for the CDR3 is TGCGCCAGCAGCCAAGCCCTCCGAACTAGCGGGTTCTACGAGCAGTACTTC.

The chain couples TRBV6-5 to TRBJ1-1; the D gene is possibly TRBD1 (6 bases). Trimming took off 3 bases at V and 4 bases at J, with 12 bases between the two ends. Germline assignment: CDR1 MNHEY and CDR2 SVGAGI. The length of the CDR3 is 14 residues. The DNA for the CDR3 is TGTGCCAGCAGTTATTTGGGGGGCGTCACTGAAGCTTTCTTT. Translated, it gives CASSYLGGVTEAFF.